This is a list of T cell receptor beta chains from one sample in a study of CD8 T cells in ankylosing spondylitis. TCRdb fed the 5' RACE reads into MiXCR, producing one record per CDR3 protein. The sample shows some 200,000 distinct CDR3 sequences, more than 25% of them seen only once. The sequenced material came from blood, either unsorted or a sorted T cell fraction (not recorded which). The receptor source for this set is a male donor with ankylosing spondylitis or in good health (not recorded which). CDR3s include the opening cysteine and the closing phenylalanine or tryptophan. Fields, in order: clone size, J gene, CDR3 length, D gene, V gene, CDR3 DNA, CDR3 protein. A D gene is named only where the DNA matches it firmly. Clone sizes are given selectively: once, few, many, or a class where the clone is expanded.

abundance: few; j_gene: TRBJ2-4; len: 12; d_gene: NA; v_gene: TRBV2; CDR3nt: TGTGCCAGCGGCTCCGGGCCCCCCATTCAGTACTTC; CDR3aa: CASGSGPPIQYF
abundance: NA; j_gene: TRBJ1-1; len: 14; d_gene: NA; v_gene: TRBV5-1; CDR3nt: TGCGCCAGCAGCGGTACAGGGAGGGGCACTGAAGCTTTCTTT; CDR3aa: CASSGTGRGTEAFF
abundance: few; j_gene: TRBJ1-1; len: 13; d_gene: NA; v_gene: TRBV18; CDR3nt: TGTGCCAGCTCACCCAAGGAGAACACTGAAGCTTTCTTT; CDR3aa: CASSPKENTEAFF
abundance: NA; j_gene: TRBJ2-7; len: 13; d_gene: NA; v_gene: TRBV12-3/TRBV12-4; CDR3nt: TGTGCCAGCTCAAGGACTACCCACTACGAGCAGTACTTC; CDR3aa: CASSRTTHYEQYF
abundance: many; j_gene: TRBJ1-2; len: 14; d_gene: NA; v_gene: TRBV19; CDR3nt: TGTGCCAGTAGTATGGGGACGGGCCGTTATGGCTACACCTTC; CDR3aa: CASSMGTGRYGYTF
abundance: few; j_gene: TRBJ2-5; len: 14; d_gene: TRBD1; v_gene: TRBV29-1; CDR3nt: TGCAGCGTAGCTTTGGGGACAGGGGAAGAGACCCAGTACTTC; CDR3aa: CSVALGTGEETQYF
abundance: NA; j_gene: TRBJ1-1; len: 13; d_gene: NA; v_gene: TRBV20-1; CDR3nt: TGCAGTGCGAATCCCGGTCTGAATACTGAAGCTTTCTTT; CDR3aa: CSANPGLNTEAFF
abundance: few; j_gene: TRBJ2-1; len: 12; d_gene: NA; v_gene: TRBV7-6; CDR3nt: TGTGCCAGCAGCCCCCCGGCCGGTCCGCAGTTCTTC; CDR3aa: CASSPPAGPQFF
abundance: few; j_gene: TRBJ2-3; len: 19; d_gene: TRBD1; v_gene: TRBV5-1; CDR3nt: TGCGCCAGCAGCTTGGCCCCCCCGGGACAGGGGTCGGGCACAGATACGCAGTATTTT; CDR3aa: CASSLAPPGQGSGTDTQYF
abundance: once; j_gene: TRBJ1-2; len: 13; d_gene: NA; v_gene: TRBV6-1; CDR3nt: TGTGCCAGCAGCATGGACGGGAACTATGGCTACACCTTC; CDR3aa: CASSMDGNYGYTF
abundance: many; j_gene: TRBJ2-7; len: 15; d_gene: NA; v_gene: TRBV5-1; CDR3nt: TGCGCCAGCAGCGTAGTTGGGAGCGATCGTTACGAGCAGTACTTC; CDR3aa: CASSVVGSDRYEQYF
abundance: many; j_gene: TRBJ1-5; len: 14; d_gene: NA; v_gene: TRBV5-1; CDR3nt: TGCGCCAGCAGCCCAAGCACGCCACATCAGCCCCAGCATTTT; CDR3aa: CASSPSTPHQPQHF
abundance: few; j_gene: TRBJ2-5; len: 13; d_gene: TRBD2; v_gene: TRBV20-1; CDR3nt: TGCAGTGCTCTGGGGACGGGGGGAGAGACCCAGTACTTC; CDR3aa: CSALGTGGETQYF
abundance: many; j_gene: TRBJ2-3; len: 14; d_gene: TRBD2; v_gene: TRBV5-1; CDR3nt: TGCGCCAGCAGCTCCGGACTAGCTGAAGATACGCAGTATTTT; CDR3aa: CASSSGLAEDTQYF
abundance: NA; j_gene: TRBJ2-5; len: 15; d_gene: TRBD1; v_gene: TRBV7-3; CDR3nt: TGTGCCAGCAGTTTTTGGTCAGGGGGTCGAGAGACCCAGTACTTC; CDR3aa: CASSFWSGGRETQYF
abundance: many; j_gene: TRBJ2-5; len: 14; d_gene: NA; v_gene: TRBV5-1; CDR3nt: TGCGCCAGCAGCTTCTGGGGGACCCAAGAGACCCAGTACTTC; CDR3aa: CASSFWGTQETQYF
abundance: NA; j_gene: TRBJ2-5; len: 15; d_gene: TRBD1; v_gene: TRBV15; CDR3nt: TGTGCCACCAGGAGAGACAGGGGGCGCGAGGAGACCCAGTACTTC; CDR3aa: CATRRDRGREETQYF
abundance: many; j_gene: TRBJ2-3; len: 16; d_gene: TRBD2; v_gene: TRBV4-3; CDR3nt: TGCGCCAGCAGCCAAGGAAATAGCGGGATGGGAGATACGCAGTATTTT; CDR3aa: CASSQGNSGMGDTQYF
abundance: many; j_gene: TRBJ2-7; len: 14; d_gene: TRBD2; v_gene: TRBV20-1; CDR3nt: TGCAGTGCCAGACTAGCGGGAAATCGCTACGAGCAGTACTTC; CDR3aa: CSARLAGNRYEQYF
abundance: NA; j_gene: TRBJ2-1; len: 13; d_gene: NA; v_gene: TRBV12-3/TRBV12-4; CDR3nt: TGTGCCAGCAGCCGCCGGGGGTTAAGTGAGCAGTTCTTC; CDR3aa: CASSRRGLSEQFF
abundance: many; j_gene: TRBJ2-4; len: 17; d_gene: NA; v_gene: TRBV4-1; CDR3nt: TGCGCCAGCAGCCACAAGGACAGAGCTCTAGCCAAAAACATTCAGTACTTC; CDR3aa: CASSHKDRALAKNIQYF
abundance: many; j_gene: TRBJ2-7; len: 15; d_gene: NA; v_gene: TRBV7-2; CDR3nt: TGTGCCAGCAGCTTATCCCCGGGACATTACTACGAGCAGTACTTC; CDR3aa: CASSLSPGHYYEQYF
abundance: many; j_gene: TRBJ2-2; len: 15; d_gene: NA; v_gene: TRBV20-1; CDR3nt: TGCAGTGCTAGAGACCCGGGTCTTTCCCCCGGGGAGCTGTTTTTT; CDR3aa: CSARDPGLSPGELFF
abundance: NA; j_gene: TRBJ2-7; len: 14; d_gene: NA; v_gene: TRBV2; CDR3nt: TGTGCCAGCAGGCCCACCGGGACCTCCTACGAGCAGTACTTC; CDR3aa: CASRPTGTSYEQYF
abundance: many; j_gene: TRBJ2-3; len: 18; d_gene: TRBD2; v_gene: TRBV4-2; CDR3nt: TGTGCCAGCAGCCAAGGTGGGACGGTAGCGGGGACCACAGATACGCAGTATTTT; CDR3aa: CASSQGGTVAGTTDTQYF
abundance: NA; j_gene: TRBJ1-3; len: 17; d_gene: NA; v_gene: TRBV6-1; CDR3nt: TGTGCCAGCAGGAACCCAGGGGAGTTAGATTCTGGAAACACCATATATTTT; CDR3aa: CASRNPGELDSGNTIYF
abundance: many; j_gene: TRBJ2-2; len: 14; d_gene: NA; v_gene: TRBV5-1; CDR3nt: TGCGCCAGCAGCTTCTTGCCCGGCACCGGGGAGCTGTTTTTT; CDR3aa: CASSFLPGTGELFF
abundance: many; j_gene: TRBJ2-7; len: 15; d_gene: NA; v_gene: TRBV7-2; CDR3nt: TGTGCCAGCAGCTTAGCTAGACACAATTCCTACGAGCAGTACTTC; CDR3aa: CASSLARHNSYEQYF
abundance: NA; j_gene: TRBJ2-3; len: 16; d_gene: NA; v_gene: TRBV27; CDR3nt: TGTGCCAGCAGTTTACAACCCTTCGGGGCGACAGATACGCATTATTTT; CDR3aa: CASSLQPFGATDTHYF
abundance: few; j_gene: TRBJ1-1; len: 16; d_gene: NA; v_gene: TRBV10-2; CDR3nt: TGCGCCACCAAAACCGGACCAGAGGGGGTGAACACTGAAGCTTTCTTT; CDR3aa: CATKTGPEGVNTEAFF
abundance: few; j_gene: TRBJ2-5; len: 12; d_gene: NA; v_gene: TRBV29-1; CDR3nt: TGCAGCGTTACAGGGTTCCAGGAGACCCAGTACTTC; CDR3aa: CSVTGFQETQYF
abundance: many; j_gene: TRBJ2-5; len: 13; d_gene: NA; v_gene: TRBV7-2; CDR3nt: TGTGCCAGCAGCGTAAATAAGGGCGAGACCCAGTACTTC; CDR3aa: CASSVNKGETQYF
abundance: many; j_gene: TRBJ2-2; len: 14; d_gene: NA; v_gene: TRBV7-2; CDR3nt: TGTGCCAGCAGCAATAGTAGGTTTCCCGGGGAGCTGTTTTTT; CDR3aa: CASSNSRFPGELFF
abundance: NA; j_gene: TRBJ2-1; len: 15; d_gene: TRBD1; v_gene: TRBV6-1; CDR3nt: TGTGCCAGCAGTCGGACAGGGAGCTCCTACAATGAGCAGTTCTTC; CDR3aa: CASSRTGSSYNEQFF
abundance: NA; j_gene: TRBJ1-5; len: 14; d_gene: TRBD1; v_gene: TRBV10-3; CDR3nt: TGTGCCATCAGTGATGTCAGGGGGATGGAGCCCCAGCATTTT; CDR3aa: CAISDVRGMEPQHF
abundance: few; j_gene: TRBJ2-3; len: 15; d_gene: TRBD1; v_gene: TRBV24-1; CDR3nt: TGTGCCACCAGCGCACAGGGGGCGACCAGGGGTACGCAGTATTTT; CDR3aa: CATSAQGATRGTQYF
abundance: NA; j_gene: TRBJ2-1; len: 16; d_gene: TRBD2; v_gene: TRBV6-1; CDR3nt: TGTGCCAGCAGGTTGGGACTAGCGGGAGGTCTCGATGAGCAGTTCTTC; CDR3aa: CASRLGLAGGLDEQFF
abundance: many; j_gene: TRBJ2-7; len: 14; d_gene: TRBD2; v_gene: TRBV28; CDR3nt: TGTGCCAGCAGTCCCTCGGGGGGAGGCTACGAGCAGTACTTC; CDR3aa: CASSPSGGGYEQYF
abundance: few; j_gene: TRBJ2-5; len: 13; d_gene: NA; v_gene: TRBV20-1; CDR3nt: TGCAGTGCTTCGAACACGTACCAAGAGACCCAGTACTTC; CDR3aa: CSASNTYQETQYF
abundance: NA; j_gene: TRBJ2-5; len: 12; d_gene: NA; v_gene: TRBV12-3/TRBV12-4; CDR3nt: TGTGCCAGCAGTCGACTGGAAGAGACCCAGTACTTC; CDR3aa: CASSRLEETQYF
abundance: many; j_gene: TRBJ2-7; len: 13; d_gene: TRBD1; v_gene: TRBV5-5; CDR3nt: TGTGCCAGCAGCCCGGGACAGGGTAACGAGCAGTACTTC; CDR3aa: CASSPGQGNEQYF
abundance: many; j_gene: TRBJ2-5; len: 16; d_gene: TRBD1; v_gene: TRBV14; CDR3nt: TGTGCCAGCAGCCAGTCCCGGGACAGGGTAACGGAGACCCAGTACTTC; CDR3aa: CASSQSRDRVTETQYF
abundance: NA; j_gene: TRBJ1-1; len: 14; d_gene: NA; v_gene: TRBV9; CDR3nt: TGTGCCAGCAGCGAGGACCCGGGTGGCACTGAAGCTTTCTTT; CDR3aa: CASSEDPGGTEAFF
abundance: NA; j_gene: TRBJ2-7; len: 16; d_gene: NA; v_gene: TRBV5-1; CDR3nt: TGCGCCAGCAGTCTAGGAGGAGCGGGCCCCTCCTACGAGCAGTACTTC; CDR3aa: CASSLGGAGPSYEQYF
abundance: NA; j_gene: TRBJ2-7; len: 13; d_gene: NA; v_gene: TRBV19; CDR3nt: TGTGCCAGTAGTGCTCTCGCGGGCCTCGAGCAGTACTTC; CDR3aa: CASSALAGLEQYF
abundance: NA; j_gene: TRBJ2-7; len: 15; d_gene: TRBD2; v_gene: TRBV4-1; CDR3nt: TGCGCCAGCAGCCAAGATAGACTAGCGGTCTACGAGCAGTACTTC; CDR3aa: CASSQDRLAVYEQYF
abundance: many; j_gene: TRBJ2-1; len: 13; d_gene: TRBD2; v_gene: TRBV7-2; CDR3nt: TGTGCCAGCAGCGAAAGCGGGAGGGGAGAGCAGTTCTTC; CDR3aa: CASSESGRGEQFF
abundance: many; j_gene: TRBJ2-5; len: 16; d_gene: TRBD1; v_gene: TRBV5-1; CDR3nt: TGCGCCAGCAGTCTGGGCCCAACAGGGGGCGCGGAGACCCAGTACTTC; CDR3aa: CASSLGPTGGAETQYF